The 3 T cell receptor beta chains presented below share a single source sample, sequenced in a study of cytomegalovirus exposure and HLA in healthy donors. PCR involved 60 Vbeta and 13 Jbeta primers. Some clones are missing from TCRdb's copy, which holds only in-frame ones; the method was immunoSEQ multiplex PCR. Altogether about 140,000 clones are present, around 80% being singletons, with the ten largest covering roughly 3.1%. What was sequenced was PBMCs. The receptors originated from a man aged 18 to 29 in good health and CMV-seropositive.

The genes are TRBV29-1 and TRBJ1-5; 7 bases align to TRBD1. This CDR3 has 16 amino acids. Per germline, CDR1 SQVTM and CDR2 ANQGSEA. Trimming took 5 bases from V and 0 from J; bases not matched to a gene: 10. The CDR3 loop is CSVRTGRLDSNQPQHF. The CDR3 region has the DNA TGCAGCGTTCGGACAGGCCGCCTTGATAGCAATCAGCCCCAGCATTTT. The full variable domain, its missing parts supplied by reference TRBV29-1 and TRBJ1-5, is SAVISQKPSRDICQRGTSLTIQCQVDSQVTMMFWYRQQPGQSLTLIATANQGSEATYESGFVIDKFPISRPNLTFSTLTVSNMSPEDSSIYLCSVRTGRLDSNQPQHFGDGTRLSIL.

The chain combines TRBV6-5 with TRBJ1-1; TRBD1 matches 8 bases. Germline V lookup: CDR1 MNHEY, CDR2 SVGAGI. The CDR3 runs to 12 residues. The junction had 4 bases not matched to a gene; V was cut back by 8 bases and J by 5 bases. The CDR3: CASSQGVTEAFF. CDR3 DNA: TGTGCCAGCTCACAGGGGGTTACTGAAGCTTTCTTT.

This chain links TRBV7-9 with TRBJ2-1, with D hard to call. The CDR3 is made up of 14 amino acids. Germline CDR1 is SEHNR and CDR2 is FQNEAQ (reference sequence). Trimming stripped 1 base from V and 4 bases from J, with 8 bases between. CDR3 region: CASSLGPSYNEQFF. The DNA for the CDR3 is TGTGCCAGCAGCTTAGGGCCTTCATACAATGAGCAGTTCTTC.